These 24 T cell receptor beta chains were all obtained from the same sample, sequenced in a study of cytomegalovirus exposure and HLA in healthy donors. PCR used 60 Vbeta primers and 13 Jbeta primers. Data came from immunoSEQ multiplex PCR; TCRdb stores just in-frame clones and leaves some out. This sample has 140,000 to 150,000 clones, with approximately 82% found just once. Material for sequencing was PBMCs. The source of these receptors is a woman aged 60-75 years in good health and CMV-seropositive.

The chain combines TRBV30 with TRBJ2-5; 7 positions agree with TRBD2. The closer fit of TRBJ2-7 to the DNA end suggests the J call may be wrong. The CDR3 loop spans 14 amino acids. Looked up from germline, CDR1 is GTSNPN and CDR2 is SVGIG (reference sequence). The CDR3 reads CAWSVSGTSYEQYF. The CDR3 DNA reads TGTGCCTGGAGTGTCAGCGGGACTTCCTACGAGCAGTACTTC.

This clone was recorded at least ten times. The CDR3 loop is CASSITGFDTEAFF. The CDR3 nucleotides are TGTGCCAGCAGCATTACAGGGTTCGACACTGAAGCTTTCTTT. V and J are TRBV5-6 and TRBJ1-1; tentative D call: TRBD1 (6 bases). Trimming left V 4 bases short and J 3 bases short, with 13 bases between. Germline V gene lookup returns CDR1 SGHDT and CDR2 YYEEEE. This CDR3 comprises 14 residues.

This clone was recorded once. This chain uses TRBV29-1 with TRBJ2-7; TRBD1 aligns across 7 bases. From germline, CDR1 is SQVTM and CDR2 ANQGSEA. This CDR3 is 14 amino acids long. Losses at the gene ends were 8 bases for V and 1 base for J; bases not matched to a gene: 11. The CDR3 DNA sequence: TGCAGCCCTCATACAGGGGCCGAATCCTACGAGCAGTACTTC. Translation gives CSPHTGAESYEQYF.

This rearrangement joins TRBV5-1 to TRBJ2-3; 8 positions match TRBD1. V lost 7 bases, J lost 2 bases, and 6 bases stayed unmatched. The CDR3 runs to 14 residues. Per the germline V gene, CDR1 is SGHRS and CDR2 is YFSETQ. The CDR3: CASFPGGFTDTQYF. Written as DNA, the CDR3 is TGCGCCAGCTTCCCAGGGGGCTTCACAGATACGCAGTATTTT.

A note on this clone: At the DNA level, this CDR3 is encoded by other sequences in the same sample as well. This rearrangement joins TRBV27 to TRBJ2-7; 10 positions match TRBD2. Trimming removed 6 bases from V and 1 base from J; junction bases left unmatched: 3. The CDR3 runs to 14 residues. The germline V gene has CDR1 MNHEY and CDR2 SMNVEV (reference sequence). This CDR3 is CASSRTSGSYEQYF. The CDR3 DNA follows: TGTGCCAGCAGCAGGACTAGCGGTTCCTACGAGCAGTACTTC.

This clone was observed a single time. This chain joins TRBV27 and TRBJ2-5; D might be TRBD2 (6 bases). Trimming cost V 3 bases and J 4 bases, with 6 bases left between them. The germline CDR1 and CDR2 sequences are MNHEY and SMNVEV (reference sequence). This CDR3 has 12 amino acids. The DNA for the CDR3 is TGTGCCAGCAGTTTCGGGGGAGAGACCCAGTACTTC. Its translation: CASSFGGETQYF.

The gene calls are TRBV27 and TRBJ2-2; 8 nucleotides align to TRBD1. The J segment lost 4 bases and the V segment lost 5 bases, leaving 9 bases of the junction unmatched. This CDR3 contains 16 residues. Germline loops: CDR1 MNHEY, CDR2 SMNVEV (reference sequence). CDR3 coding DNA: TGTGCCAGCAGTAGCCCGACAGGGGACCGCACCGGGGAGCTGTTTTTT. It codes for CASSSPTGDRTGELFF.

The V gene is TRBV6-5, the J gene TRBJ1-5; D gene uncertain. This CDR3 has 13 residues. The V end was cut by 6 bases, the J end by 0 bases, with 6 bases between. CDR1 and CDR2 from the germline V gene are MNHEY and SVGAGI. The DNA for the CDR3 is TGTGCCAGCAGCCGTTCTAGCAATCAGCCCCAGCATTTT. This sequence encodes CASSRSSNQPQHF.

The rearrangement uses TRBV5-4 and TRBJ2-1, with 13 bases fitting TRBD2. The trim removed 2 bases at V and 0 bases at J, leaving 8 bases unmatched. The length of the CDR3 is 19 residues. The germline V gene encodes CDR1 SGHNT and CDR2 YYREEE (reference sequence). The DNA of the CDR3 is TGTGCCAGCAGCTTCGTGACTAGCGGGAGGACTCTCTCCTACAATGAGCAGTTCTTC. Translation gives CASSFVTSGRTLSYNEQFF.

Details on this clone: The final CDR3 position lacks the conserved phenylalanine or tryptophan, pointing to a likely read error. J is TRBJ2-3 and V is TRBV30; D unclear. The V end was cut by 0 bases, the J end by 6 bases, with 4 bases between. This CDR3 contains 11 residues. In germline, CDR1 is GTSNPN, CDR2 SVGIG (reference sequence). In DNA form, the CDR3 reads TGTGCCTGGAGTGTAAGTGATACGCAGTATGTT. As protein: CAWSVSDTQYV.

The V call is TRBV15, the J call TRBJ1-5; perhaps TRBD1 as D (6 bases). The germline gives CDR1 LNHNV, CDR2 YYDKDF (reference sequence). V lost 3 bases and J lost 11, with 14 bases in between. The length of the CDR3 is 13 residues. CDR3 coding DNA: TGTGCCACCAGCAGGGCCACAGGGACGACCCAGCATTTT. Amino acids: CATSRATGTTQHF.

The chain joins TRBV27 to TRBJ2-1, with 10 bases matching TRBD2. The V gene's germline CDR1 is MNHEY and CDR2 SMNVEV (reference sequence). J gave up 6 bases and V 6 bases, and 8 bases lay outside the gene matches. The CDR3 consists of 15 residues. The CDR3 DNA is TGTGCCAGCAGATACCTAGCGGGAGACCTCAATGAGCAGTTCTTC. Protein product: CASRYLAGDLNEQFF.

CDR3 region: CASSHAGTSGSYEQYF. The CDR3 DNA is TGTGCCAGCAGCCACGCCGGGACTAGCGGCTCCTACGAGCAGTACTTC. V and J are TRBV14 and TRBJ2-7, with 11 bases matching TRBD2. Looked up from germline, CDR1 is SGHDN and CDR2 is FVKESK. V was pared by 3 bases and J by 0 bases, with 4 bases of the junction left unmatched. The CDR3 length is 16 residues. Together with reference TRBV14 and TRBJ2-7, the CDR3 gives the full variable domain: EAGVTQFPSHSVIEKGQTVTLRCDPISGHDNLYWYRRVMGKEIKFLLHFVKESKQDESGMPNNRFLAERTGGTYSTLKVQPAELEDSGVYFCASSHAGTSGSYEQYFGPGTRLTVT.

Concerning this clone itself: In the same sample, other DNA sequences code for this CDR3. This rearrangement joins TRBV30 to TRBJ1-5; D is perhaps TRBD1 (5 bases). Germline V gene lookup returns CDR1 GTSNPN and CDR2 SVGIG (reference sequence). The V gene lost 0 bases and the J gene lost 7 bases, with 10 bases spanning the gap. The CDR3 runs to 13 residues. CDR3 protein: CAWSVPGNQPQHF. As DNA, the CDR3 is TGTGCCTGGAGTGTACCAGGGAACCAGCCCCAGCATTTT.

CDR3: CASSLTGYEQFF. The DNA of the CDR3 is TGTGCCAGCAGCTTAACAGGATATGAGCAGTTCTTC. The V call is TRBV11-1, the J call TRBJ2-1; tentatively, D is TRBD1 (5 bases). This CDR3 has 12 amino acids. V was clipped by 2 bases and J by 8 bases, with 7 bases between them. CDR1 and CDR2 (germline): SGHAT, FQDESV (reference sequence). Variable domain in full (rest from reference TRBV11-1 and TRBJ2-1): EAEVAQSPRYKITEKSQAVAFWCDPISGHATLYWYRQILGQGPELLVQFQDESVVDDSQLPKDRFSAERLKGVDSTLKIQPAELGDSAMYLCASSLTGYEQFFGPGTRLTVL.

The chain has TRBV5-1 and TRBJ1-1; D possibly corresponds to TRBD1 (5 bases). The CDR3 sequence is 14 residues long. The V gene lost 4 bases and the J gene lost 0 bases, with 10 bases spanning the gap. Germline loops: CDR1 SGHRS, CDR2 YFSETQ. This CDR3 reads CASSRGGVNTEAFF. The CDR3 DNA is TGCGCCAGCAGCCGGGGGGGGGTGAACACTGAAGCTTTCTTT.

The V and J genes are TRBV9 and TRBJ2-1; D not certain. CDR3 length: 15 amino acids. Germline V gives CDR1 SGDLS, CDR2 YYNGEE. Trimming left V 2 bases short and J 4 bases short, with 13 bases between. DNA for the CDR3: TGTGCCAGCAGCGTTGACTCCCTCCCTTACAATGAGCAGTTCTTC. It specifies CASSVDSLPYNEQFF.

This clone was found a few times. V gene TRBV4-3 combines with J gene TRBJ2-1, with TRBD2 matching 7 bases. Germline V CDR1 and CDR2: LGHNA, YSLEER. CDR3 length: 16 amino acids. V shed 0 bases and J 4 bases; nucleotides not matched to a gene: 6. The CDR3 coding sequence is TGCGCCAGCAGCCAAGATAGCCTAGCGGTATACAATGAGCAGTTCTTC. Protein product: CASSQDSLAVYNEQFF.

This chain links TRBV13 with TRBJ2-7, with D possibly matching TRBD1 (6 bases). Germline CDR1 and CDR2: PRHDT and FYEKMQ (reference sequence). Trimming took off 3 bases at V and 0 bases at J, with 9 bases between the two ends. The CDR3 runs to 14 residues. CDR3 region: CASSFGTHSYEQYF. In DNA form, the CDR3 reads TGTGCCAGCAGCTTTGGGACACACTCCTACGAGCAGTACTTC.

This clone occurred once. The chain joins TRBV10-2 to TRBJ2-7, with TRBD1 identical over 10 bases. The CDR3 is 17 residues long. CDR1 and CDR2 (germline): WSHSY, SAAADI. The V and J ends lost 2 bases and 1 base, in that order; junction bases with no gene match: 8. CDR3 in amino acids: CASSEQDRDRGSYEQYF. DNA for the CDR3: TGCGCCAGCAGTGAGCAGGACCGGGACAGGGGTTCCTACGAGCAGTACTTC.

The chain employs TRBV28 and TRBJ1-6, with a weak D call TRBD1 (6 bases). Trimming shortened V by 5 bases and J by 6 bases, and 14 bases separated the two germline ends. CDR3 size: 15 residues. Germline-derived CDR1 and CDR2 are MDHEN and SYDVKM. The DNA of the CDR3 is TGTGCCAGCAGTCCCTCCGGGACAATTAATTCACCCCTCCACTTT. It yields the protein CASSPSGTINSPLHF.

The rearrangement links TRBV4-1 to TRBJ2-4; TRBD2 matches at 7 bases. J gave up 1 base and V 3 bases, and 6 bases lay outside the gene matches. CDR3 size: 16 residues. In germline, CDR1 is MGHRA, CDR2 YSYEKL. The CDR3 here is CASSHPLAGAKNIQYF. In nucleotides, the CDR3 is TGCGCCAGCAGCCATCCCTTAGCGGGCGCCAAAAACATTCAGTACTTC.

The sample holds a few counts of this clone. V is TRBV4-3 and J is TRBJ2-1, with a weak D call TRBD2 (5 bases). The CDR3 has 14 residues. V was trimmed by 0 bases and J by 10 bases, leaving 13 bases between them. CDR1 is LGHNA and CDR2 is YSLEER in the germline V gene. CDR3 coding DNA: TGCGCCAGCAGCCAAGATCTAGCCGGCAGAGAGCAGTTCTTC. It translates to CASSQDLAGREQFF.

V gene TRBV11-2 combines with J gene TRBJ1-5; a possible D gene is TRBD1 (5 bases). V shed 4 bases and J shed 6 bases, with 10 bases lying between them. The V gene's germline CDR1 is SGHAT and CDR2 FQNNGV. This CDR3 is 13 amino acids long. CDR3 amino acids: CASSWLQGQPQHF. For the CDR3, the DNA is TGTGCCAGCAGCTGGCTGCAGGGTCAGCCCCAGCATTTT.